The 18 T cell receptor beta chains presented below share a single source sample, sequenced in a study of blood T cell repertoires in COVID-19. Repertoires were generated with immunoSEQ multiplex PCR, while TCRdb's copy carries only in-frame clones and drops some. The top ten hold approximately 9% of the sample, which has 100,000 or so clones, about four fifths seen once. The sequencing input was peripheral blood. Receptor source: a woman between 65 and 79 years old with acute or convalescent COVID-19.

CDR3 region: CASQRGQNTGELFF. Written as DNA, the CDR3 is TGTGCCAGCCAGAGGGGACAGAACACCGGGGAGCTGTTTTTT. This chain uses TRBV2 with TRBJ2-2; a weak D match, TRBD1 (6 bases). This CDR3 spans 14 amino acids. Trimming removed 8 bases from V and 1 base from J, with 11 bases in between. Germline CDR1 and CDR2: SNHLY and FYNNEI.

The chain has TRBV13 and TRBJ2-3, with TRBD2 as a possible D gene (6 bases). Germline V gene lookup returns CDR1 PRHDT and CDR2 FYEKMQ (reference sequence). CDR3 length: 16 residues. V lost 5 bases to trimming and J lost 3 bases, with 18 bases between them. The CDR3 sequence: CASSTTSLRGTDTQYF. In nucleotides, the CDR3 is TGTGCCAGCAGCACGACTAGTTTGAGGGGTACAGATACGCAGTATTTT.

The V and J genes are TRBV5-1 and TRBJ2-7, with D perhaps matching TRBD2 (6 bases). The V gene lost 0 bases and the J gene lost 2 bases, with 9 bases spanning the gap. CDR1 is SGHRS and CDR2 is YFSETQ in the germline V gene. CDR3 length: 14 residues. The CDR3 sequence is CASSLGAGTYEQYF. The CDR3 nucleotides are TGCGCCAGCAGCTTGGGGGCGGGAACCTACGAGCAGTACTTC.

This CDR3 is CATAQGGTPLHF. CDR3 sequence (DNA): TGTGCCACGGCACAGGGTGGGACACCCCTCCACTTT. This chain links TRBV3-1 (or the pseudogene TRBV3-2) with TRBJ1-6; possible D gene TRBD1, 6 bases. Trimming took 10 bases from V and 11 from J, leaving 15 bases between them. Per the germline V gene, CDR1 is LGHDT and CDR2 is YNNKEL (reference sequence). CDR3 size: 12 residues.

V is TRBV29-1 and J is TRBJ1-4, with D uncertain. V was pared by 4 bases and J by 4 bases, with 7 bases between. The V gene's germline CDR1 is SQVTM and CDR2 ANQGSEA. CDR3 size: 12 residues. In nucleotides, the CDR3 is TGCAGCGTTGGGAGCATTAATGAAAAACTGTTTTTT. This gives the protein CSVGSINEKLFF.

The gene calls are TRBV15 and TRBJ1-3; D remains unclear. Trimming stripped 1 base from V and 1 base from J, with 8 bases between. Germline-derived CDR1 and CDR2 are LNHNV and YYDKDF (reference sequence). This CDR3 spans 15 amino acids. The chain's CDR3 is CATSRGAESGNTIYF. The CDR3 DNA sequence: TGTGCCACCAGCAGAGGAGCGGAATCTGGAAACACCATATATTTT.

This rearrangement joins TRBV4-1 to TRBJ2-1; 11 nucleotides match TRBD2. The junction had 6 bases not matched to a gene; V was cut back by 4 bases and J by 4 bases. This CDR3 contains 16 residues. CDR1 and CDR2 (germline): MGHRA, YSYEKL. The CDR3 spells CASSRSLAGAYNEQFF. The CDR3 DNA sequence: TGCGCCAGCAGCCGGTCACTAGCGGGGGCTTACAATGAGCAGTTCTTC.

V usage is TRBV5-4 and J usage is TRBJ2-1, with 10 bases identical to TRBD2. The V and J ends lost 4 bases and 1 base, in that order; junction bases with no gene match: 5. Per germline, CDR1 SGHNT and CDR2 YYREEE (reference sequence). The CDR3 totals 16 residues. The CDR3 protein is CASSQWTSGSYNEQFF. CDR3 coding DNA: TGTGCCAGCAGCCAATGGACTAGCGGTTCCTACAATGAGCAGTTCTTC.

The chain joins TRBV6-4 to TRBJ1-5; no firm D call. The ends were cut back, 3 bases at V and 3 bases at J, with 9 bases in the middle. Per germline, CDR1 MRHNA and CDR2 SNTAGT. This CDR3 spans 14 amino acids. The CDR3 loop is CASSEEAFNQPQHF. For the CDR3, the DNA is TGTGCCAGCAGTGAAGAGGCCTTCAATCAGCCCCAGCATTTT.

J is TRBJ1-2 and V is TRBV4-2, with D maybe TRBD1 (5 bases). The germline gives CDR1 LGHNA, CDR2 YNFKEQ. This CDR3 spans 13 amino acids. V gave up 4 bases and J gave up 3 bases, with 9 bases separating them. The CDR3 loop reads CASSPSTDYGYTF. CDR3 DNA: TGTGCCAGCAGCCCGTCGACAGACTATGGCTACACCTTC.

The rearrangement uses TRBV2 and TRBJ2-7; 10 bases map to TRBD1. The CDR3 is 12 amino acids. With 10 bases clipped from V and 3 bases from J, the junction kept 3 bases outside the gene matches. CDR1 and CDR2 from the germline V gene are SNHLY and FYNNEI. The CDR3, as DNA: TGTGCCAAGGGGACAGGGGACTACGAGCAGTACTTC. Its translation is CAKGTGDYEQYF.

V usage is TRBV19 and J usage is TRBJ1-1; the D is unclear. The V gene's germline CDR1 is LNHDA and CDR2 SQIVND (reference sequence). V lost 3 bases and J 1 base, leaving 12 bases between the germline ends. CDR3 length equals 15 residues. The CDR3 reads CASSMNSAGNTEAFF. The DNA of the CDR3 is TGTGCCAGTAGTATGAACAGTGCGGGGAACACTGAAGCTTTCTTT. The entire variable domain, with the rest obtained from reference TRBV19 and TRBJ1-1, is as follows: DGGITQSPKYLFRKEGQNVTLSCEQNLNHDAMYWYRQDPGQGLRLIYYSQIVNDFQKGDIAEGYSVSREKKESFPLTVTSAQKNPTAFYLCASSMNSAGNTEAFFGQGTRLTVV.

The chain couples TRBV3-1 (or the pseudogene TRBV3-2) to TRBJ2-5; 7 bases fit TRBD1. The germline gives CDR1 LGHDT, CDR2 YNNKEL (reference sequence). This CDR3 region has 14 residues. V lost 6 bases and J lost 5; bases outside the gene matches: 9. The CDR3 DNA follows: TGTGCCAGCAGGACAGGGTCGTTTAGGGAGACCCAGTACTTC. Protein product: CASRTGSFRETQYF.

V and J are TRBV6-1 and TRBJ2-7, with TRBD2 identical over 9 bases. Trimming at V came to 3 bases and at J to 4 bases, leaving 4 bases not matched to a gene. The CDR3 has 14 amino acids. Germline values: CDR1 MNHNS, CDR2 SASEGT. The CDR3 nucleotides are TGTGCCAGCAGTGACCCGGGACTAGCATACGAGCAGTACTTC. Translated: CASSDPGLAYEQYF.

The chain carries TRBV7-2 and TRBJ2-2, with D possibly TRBD2 on 5 matching bases. Looked up from germline, CDR1 is SGHTA and CDR2 is FQGNSA. The length of the CDR3 is 15 residues. V was pared by 2 bases and J by 7 bases, with 14 bases between. This CDR3 reads CASSLRQHRGGELFF. In nucleotides, the CDR3 is TGTGCCAGCAGCTTACGACAACACCGGGGCGGGGAGCTGTTTTTT.

A single count supports this clone. This chain uses TRBV19 with TRBJ2-7; 9 bases are a match to TRBD1. The V and J ends lost 4 bases and 7 bases, in that order; junction bases with no gene match: 11. CDR3 length equals 15 residues. Germline assignment: CDR1 LNHDA and CDR2 SQIVND (reference sequence). In DNA, the CDR3 is TGTGCCAGTAGTAACGGACAGGGGCCACCTTTGGAGCAGTACTTC. Its protein is CASSNGQGPPLEQYF.

The J gene is TRBJ1-2, the V gene TRBV23-1; perhaps TRBD1 as D (5 bases). TRBV23-1 is an ORF for which the function is uncertain. There are 14 residues in the CDR3. The germline V and J ends were trimmed by 4 bases and 1 base, with 10 bases remaining between them. In DNA, the CDR3 is TGCGCCAGCAGTCGCTCACAGGATAACTATGGCTACACCTTC. Translation gives CASSRSQDNYGYTF.

This clone has more than one count but fewer than ten. V gene TRBV4-1 combines with J gene TRBJ1-6; TRBD1 aligns across 8 bases. Germline V gene lookup returns CDR1 MGHRA and CDR2 YSYEKL. Trimming removed 2 bases from V and 10 bases from J; junction bases left unmatched: 10. This CDR3 comprises 16 residues. The CDR3 region has the DNA TGCGCCAGCAGCCAAACCTGGGCAGGGGGCCAATCACCCCTCCACTTT. Amino acid sequence: CASSQTWAGGQSPLHF.